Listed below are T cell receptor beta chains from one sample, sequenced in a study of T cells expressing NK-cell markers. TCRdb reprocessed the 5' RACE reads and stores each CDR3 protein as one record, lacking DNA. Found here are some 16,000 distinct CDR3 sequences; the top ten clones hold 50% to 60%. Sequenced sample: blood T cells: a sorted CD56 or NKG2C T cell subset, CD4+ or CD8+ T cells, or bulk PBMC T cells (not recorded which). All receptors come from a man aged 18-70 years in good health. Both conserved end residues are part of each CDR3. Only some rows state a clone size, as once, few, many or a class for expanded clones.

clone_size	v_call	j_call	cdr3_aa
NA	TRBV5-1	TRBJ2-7	CASSGTSGSTVSYEQYF
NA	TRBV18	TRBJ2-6	CASSRQGAGANVLTF
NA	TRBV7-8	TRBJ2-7	CASSSLRSTGSGYEQYF
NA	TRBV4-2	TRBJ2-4	CASSQSRGVLNIQYF
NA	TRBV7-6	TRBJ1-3	CASSLVAGASGNTIYF
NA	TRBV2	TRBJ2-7	CASDAGREYEQYF
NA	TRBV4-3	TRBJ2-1	CASSQDTGTSGRALQFF
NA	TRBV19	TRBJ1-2	CASSGGTGGFYGYTF
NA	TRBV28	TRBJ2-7	CASSFLRDYEQYF
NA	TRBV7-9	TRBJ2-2	CASSWRASGSGELFF
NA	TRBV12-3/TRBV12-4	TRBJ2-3	CASSIGHPSTDTQYF
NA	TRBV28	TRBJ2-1	CASSYGLARDEQFF
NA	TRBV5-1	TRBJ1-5	CASALTTGSNQPQHF
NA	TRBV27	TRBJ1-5	CASSLRVGNQPQHF
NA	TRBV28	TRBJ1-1	CASSFRPSAYSRAFF
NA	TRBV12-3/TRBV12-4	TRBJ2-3	CASRLTGGPGDTQYF
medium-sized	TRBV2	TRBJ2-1	CASSTDRGINEQFF
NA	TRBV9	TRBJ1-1	CASSAHTIPQGEGTEAFF
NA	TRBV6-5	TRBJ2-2	CASSLLANTGELFF
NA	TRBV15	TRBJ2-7	CATSRGAGGPFEQYF
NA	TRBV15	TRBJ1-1	CATSTTRGTGGDTEAFF
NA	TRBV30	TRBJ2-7	CAWSGWTGGDEQYF
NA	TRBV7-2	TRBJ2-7	CASSLSSQGIAYEQYF
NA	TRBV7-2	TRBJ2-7	CASSLGAKTYEQYF
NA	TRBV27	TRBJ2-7	CATRGGQGAYEQYF
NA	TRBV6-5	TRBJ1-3	CASSYQGHSGNTIYF
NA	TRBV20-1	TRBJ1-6	CSARVWKANSPLHF
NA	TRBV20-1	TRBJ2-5	CSASGGSGLRGTQYF
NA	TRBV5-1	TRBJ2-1	CASSLVRDNEQFF
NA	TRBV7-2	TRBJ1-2	CASSLASGDLYGYTF
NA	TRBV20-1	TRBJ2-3	CSAPIAGVTDTQYF
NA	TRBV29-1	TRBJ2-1	CSVEDLQGLTSGGLYNEQFF
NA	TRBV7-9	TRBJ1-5	CASSLNTGNQPQHF
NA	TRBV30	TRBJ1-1	CAGDRGTAEAFF
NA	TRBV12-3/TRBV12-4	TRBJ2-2	CASSGTNTGELFF
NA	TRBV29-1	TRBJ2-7	CSVGQSSYEQYF
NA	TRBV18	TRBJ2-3	CASSPFRRTDTQYF
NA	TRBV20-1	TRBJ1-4	CSASKMREVGEKLFF
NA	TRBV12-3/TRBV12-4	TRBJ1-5	CASSLSPNQPQHF
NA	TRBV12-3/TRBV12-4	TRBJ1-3	CASSLGVSDGNTIYF
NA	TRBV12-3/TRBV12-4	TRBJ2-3	CASSDRGYTQYF
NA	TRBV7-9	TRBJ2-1	CASSFPGLAGGNEQFF
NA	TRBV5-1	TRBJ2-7	CASSPGTSGRFGEQYF
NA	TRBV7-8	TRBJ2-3	CASSEPSSTDTQYF
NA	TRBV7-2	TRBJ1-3	CASSLGRGRVRGNTIYF
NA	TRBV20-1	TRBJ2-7	CSATGLLGSYEQYF
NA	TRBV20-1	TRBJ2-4	CSAVPPREGFIQYF
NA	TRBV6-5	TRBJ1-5	CASSYQVNQPQHF
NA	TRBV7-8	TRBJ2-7	CASSLGWTGIYEQYF
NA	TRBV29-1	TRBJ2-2	CSVGTPGHTGELFF
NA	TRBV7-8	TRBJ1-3	CASSLGPFSGNTIYF